Presented here are 31 T cell receptor beta chains from one specimen sequenced in a study of cytomegalovirus exposure and HLA in healthy donors. PCR employed 60 Vbeta and 13 Jbeta primers. The repertoire was sequenced with immunoSEQ multiplex PCR; TCRdb's copy has only in-frame clones and lacks some. The repertoire holds under 130,000 clones, with roughly 80% as singletons. The source material was PBMCs. The origin of the receptors is a man between 25 and 39 years old in good health and CMV-seropositive.

The chain recombines TRBV29-1 with TRBJ2-2; TRBD1 matches at 7 bases. Germline V gene data show CDR1 as SQVTM and CDR2 as ANQGSEA. V lost 4 bases and J lost 4; bases outside the gene matches: 9. This CDR3 has 15 amino acids. In DNA, the CDR3 is TGCAGCGTTGCCGGGACAGTGTCGGGCACCGGGGAGCTGTTTTTT. This encodes CSVAGTVSGTGELFF.

The chain employs TRBV7-9 and TRBJ1-1, with TRBD1 matching 7 bases. Germline V gene lookup returns CDR1 SEHNR and CDR2 FQNEAQ (reference sequence). Germline trimming cut 8 bases from V and 0 bases from J; bases unmatched to any gene: 9. This CDR3 comprises 15 residues. This CDR3 is CASVGQGGVNTEAFF. The CDR3 DNA reads as TGTGCCAGCGTGGGGCAGGGGGGCGTGAACACTGAAGCTTTCTTT.

This chain connects TRBV4-3 to TRBJ1-2, with 9 positions matching TRBD1. The germline V gene has CDR1 LGHNA and CDR2 YSLEER. Germline trimming cut 1 base from V and 3 bases from J; bases unmatched to any gene: 0. The CDR3 totals 14 residues. CDR3 sequence: CASSQGDRDYGYTF. For the CDR3, the DNA is TGCGCCAGCAGCCAAGGGGACAGGGACTATGGCTACACCTTC.

The chain links TRBV6-6 to TRBJ1-2; possibly TRBD1 for D (6 bases). CDR3 length equals 14 residues. V lost 4 bases and J 4 bases, leaving 13 bases between the germline ends. Germline V gives CDR1 MNHNY, CDR2 SVGAGI (reference sequence). In nucleotides, the CDR3 is TGTGCCAGCAGTTCCCTCTTGGACAGCTATGGCTACACCTTC. The encoded protein is CASSSLLDSYGYTF.

The V call is TRBV7-2, the J call TRBJ1-5, with TRBD1 matching over 9 bases. Germline V gene data show CDR1 as SGHTA and CDR2 as FQGNSA. CDR3 length: 14 residues. The trim removed 3 bases at V and 5 bases at J, leaving 2 bases unmatched. The CDR3: CASSFRQGDQPQHF. CDR3 coding DNA: TGTGCCAGCAGCTTTCGACAGGGGGATCAGCCCCAGCATTTT.

In its sample, this clone was seen once. The chain uses TRBV7-8 and TRBJ1-1; D ambiguous. Trimming cost V 5 bases and J 4 bases, with 5 bases left between them. The CDR3 totals 11 residues. CDR1 and CDR2 from the germline V gene are SGHVS and FQNEAQ. DNA of the CDR3: TGTGCCAGCAGCATGGCCACTGAAGCTTTCTTT. It codes for CASSMATEAFF.

The gene calls are TRBV28 and TRBJ2-5, with D hard to call. The end of the DNA is better explained by TRBJ2-7, so the J call may be wrong. This CDR3 region has 14 residues. Germline V gene data show CDR1 as MDHEN and CDR2 as SYDVKM. CDR3 nucleotide sequence: TGTGCCAGCAGACCGGGTCACACCGCCTACGAGCAGTACTTC. Its translation is CASRPGHTAYEQYF.

This rearrangement joins TRBV5-1 to TRBJ1-4, with D unresolved. The CDR3 sequence is 12 residues long. V gave up 7 bases and J gave up 8 bases, with 12 bases separating them. Germline CDR1 is SGHRS and CDR2 is YFSETQ. The CDR3: CASSREGEKLFF. The CDR3 coding sequence is TGCGCCAGCTCCCGGGAAGGAGAAAAACTGTTTTTT.

The rearrangement uses TRBV6-1 and TRBJ1-5; 10 bases match TRBD1. This CDR3 is built from 17 residues. Trimming at V came to 4 bases and at J to 0 bases, leaving 6 bases not matched to a gene. Germline V gene data show CDR1 as MNHNS and CDR2 as SASEGT. The CDR3 DNA sequence: TGTGCCAGCAGTGGACAGGGGGCACCTTATAGCAATCAGCCCCAGCATTTT. Encoded protein: CASSGQGAPYSNQPQHF.

This chain uses TRBV9 with TRBJ2-7; tentative D call: TRBD1 (5 bases). V lost 0 bases, J lost 2 bases, and 9 bases lay in between. In germline, CDR1 is SGDLS, CDR2 YYNGEE. There are 14 residues in the CDR3. Here the CDR3 reads CASSVGGNTYEQYF. CDR3 sequence (DNA): TGTGCCAGCAGCGTAGGGGGCAACACCTACGAGCAGTACTTC.

The rearrangement uses TRBV4-1 and TRBJ2-7; no clear D gene. Per germline, CDR1 MGHRA and CDR2 YSYEKL. The CDR3 is made up of 13 amino acids. V was shortened by 4 bases and J by 3 bases, with 10 bases between the two germline ends. The CDR3 protein is CASSPPGNYEQYF. The DNA of the CDR3 is TGCGCCAGCAGCCCCCCAGGCAACTACGAGCAGTACTTC.

The CDR3 bases are TGTGCCAGCAGTGAAAGAGACCGAGGGACAGGGTTCTACGAGCAGTACTTC. It is translated as CASSERDRGTGFYEQYF. The chain joins TRBV6-1 to TRBJ2-7; 9 nucleotides agree with TRBD1. V was clipped by 2 bases and J by 3 bases; unmatched bases: 11. Per the germline V gene, CDR1 is MNHNS and CDR2 is SASEGT. The CDR3 is 17 residues long.

The V and J genes are TRBV5-1 and TRBJ1-2; the D gene is possibly TRBD1 (6 bases). Germline values: CDR1 SGHRS, CDR2 YFSETQ. The CDR3 is 14 amino acids. Trimming took off 2 bases at V and 3 bases at J, with 11 bases between the two ends. The chain's CDR3 is CASSFGGGHYGYTF. In nucleotides, the CDR3 is TGCGCCAGCAGCTTTGGGGGGGGGCACTATGGCTACACCTTC.

The chain uses TRBV7-9 and TRBJ2-1; TRBD1 aligns across 9 bases. CDR3 size: 16 residues. Germline values: CDR1 SEHNR, CDR2 FQNEAQ (reference sequence). The V gene end was trimmed by 6 bases and the J gene end by 2 bases; junction bases not matched to a gene: 8. The chain's CDR3 is CASSFSTGGTYNEQFF. CDR3 nucleotide sequence: TGTGCCAGCAGTTTCTCTACAGGGGGCACCTACAATGAGCAGTTCTTC.

The J gene is TRBJ1-2, the V gene TRBV30; 7 bases align to TRBD1. V gave up 2 bases and J gave up 4 bases; unmatched junction bases: 4. Germline loops: CDR1 GTSNPN, CDR2 SVGIG (reference sequence). The CDR3 length is 13 residues. The CDR3 bases are TGTGCCTGGAGTCGGGACAGACCCTATGGCTACACCTTC. It translates to CAWSRDRPYGYTF.

The J gene is TRBJ2-1, the V gene TRBV6-1, with TRBD1 as a possible D gene (7 bases). Germline CDR1 and CDR2: MNHNS and SASEGT. CDR3 length: 16 residues. V was trimmed by 4 bases and J by 4 bases, leaving 17 bases between them. In DNA form, the CDR3 reads TGTGCCAGCAGTGCCCTTGGAGGGGGCGCTTACAATGAGCAGTTCTTC. Encoded protein: CASSALGGGAYNEQFF.

J is TRBJ1-1 and V is TRBV29-1; D perhaps matches TRBD1 (5 bases). The CDR3 loop spans 13 amino acids. Trimming removed 0 bases from V and 4 bases from J, with 9 bases in between. Germline V CDR1 and CDR2: SQVTM, ANQGSEA. For the CDR3, the DNA is TGCAGCGTTGAAGACGGGGGGGGCACTGAAGCTTTCTTT. This encodes CSVEDGGGTEAFF.

Written as DNA, the CDR3 is TGCAGCGTTCTACCGCGGGACAGGGAGAACACTGAAGCTTTCTTT. Translating gives CSVLPRDRENTEAFF. This chain links TRBV29-1 with TRBJ1-1; 9 nucleotides agree with TRBD1. This CDR3 is 15 amino acids long. Germline V lookup: CDR1 SQVTM, CDR2 ANQGSEA. Trimming at V came to 5 bases and at J to 1 base, leaving 8 bases not matched to a gene. Variable domain in full (rest from reference TRBV29-1 and TRBJ1-1): SAVISQKPSRDICQRGTSLTIQCQVDSQVTMMFWYRQQPGQSLTLIATANQGSEATYESGFVIDKFPISRPNLTFSTLTVSNMSPEDSSIYLCSVLPRDRENTEAFFGQGTRLTVV.

The chain couples TRBV5-1 to TRBJ2-2; 7 bases map to TRBD1. With V trimmed by 0 bases and J by 0 bases, 2 bases remained unmatched. Germline CDR1 and CDR2: SGHRS and YFSETQ. This CDR3 has 16 residues. CDR3 DNA: TGCGCCAGCAGCTTGGGGACAGGTGCGAACACCGGGGAGCTGTTTTTT. Its protein product is CASSLGTGANTGELFF.

The chain has TRBV29-1 and TRBJ1-2, with 11 bases aligning to TRBD1. The CDR3 consists of 13 residues. V dropped 7 bases and J dropped 3; count of bases not matched to a gene: 4. Germline V CDR1 and CDR2: SQVTM, ANQGSEA. The CDR3, as DNA: TGCAGCGCCAGGACAGGGGGCGACTATGGCTACACCTTC. Translating it yields CSARTGGDYGYTF.

This clone occurred once. This rearrangement joins TRBV28 to TRBJ1-2; D is perhaps TRBD1 (5 bases). The germline gives CDR1 MDHEN, CDR2 SYDVKM. This CDR3 is built from 17 residues. Trimming shortened V by 1 base and J by 6 bases, and 21 bases separated the two germline ends. In DNA, the CDR3 is TGTGCCAGCAGTTTATATGGCAGGGATTCTACGGTAAATGGCTACACCTTC. Its protein product is CASSLYGRDSTVNGYTF.

With regard to this clone: This same CDR3 is encoded by further DNA sequences in the sample. This chain connects TRBV7-2 to TRBJ2-7, with D perhaps matching TRBD2 (5 bases). The CDR3 contains 14 residues. V dropped 1 base and J dropped 4 bases, with 11 bases sitting between them. Germline V gene data show CDR1 as SGHTA and CDR2 as FQGNSA. In DNA form, the CDR3 reads TGTGCCAGCAGCTTAGTTTCCAGGACTTACGAGCAGTACTTC. Its protein product is CASSLVSRTYEQYF.

This sequence joins TRBV11-1 and TRBJ2-7, with 13 bases fitting TRBD2. Germline V gene sequence: CDR1 SGHAT, CDR2 FQDESV (reference sequence). The CDR3 runs to 15 residues. After removal of 5 bases from V and 4 bases from J, the junction contained 5 bases not matched to a gene. The DNA for the CDR3 is TGTGCCAGCAGCACTCGGACTAGCGGGGGATACGAGCAGTACTTC. This gives the protein CASSTRTSGGYEQYF.

About this clone: A read error may account for a junction end that differs from germline. The rearrangement uses TRBV7-7 and TRBJ2-5, with TRBD2 matching over 8 bases. Germline CDR1 is SSHAT and CDR2 is FNYEAQ (reference sequence). This CDR3 spans 12 amino acids. The CDR3 DNA is TGTGCTAGCAGCCGGGAGGGTGAGACCCAGTACTTC. As protein: CASSREGETQYF.

The V call is TRBV5-1, the J call TRBJ1-1, with 9 bases identical to TRBD1. CDR1 and CDR2 (germline): SGHRS, YFSETQ. This CDR3 is built from 16 residues. V dropped 3 bases and J dropped 1; count of bases not matched to a gene: 7. As DNA, the CDR3 is TGCGCCAGCAGCTCTCTAACAGGGGGCGCGAACACTGAAGCTTTCTTT. Translated, it gives CASSSLTGGANTEAFF.

The rearrangement uses TRBV5-1 and TRBJ1-2; the D gene is possibly TRBD1 (6 bases). The CDR3 is 14 residues long. Germline V gene sequence: CDR1 SGHRS, CDR2 YFSETQ. The V end lost 4 bases, the J end lost 7 bases, and 17 bases lay between the germline ends. The CDR3 spells CASSQYTGSRGYTF. The CDR3 coding sequence is TGCGCCAGCAGCCAATATACAGGGAGTCGTGGCTACACCTTC.

V gene TRBV5-1 combines with J gene TRBJ2-5, with TRBD1 identical over 7 bases. Trimming at V came to 2 bases and at J to 5 bases, leaving 3 bases not matched to a gene. Germline V lookup: CDR1 SGHRS, CDR2 YFSETQ. The length of the CDR3 is 13 residues. The DNA for the CDR3 is TGCGCCAGCAGCTTCGACAGGGTGGAGACCCAGTACTTC. As protein: CASSFDRVETQYF.

The V and J genes are TRBV27 and TRBJ2-3; 10 bases align to TRBD2. The J segment lost 0 bases and the V segment lost 10 bases, leaving 7 bases of the junction unmatched. The CDR3 extends over 15 amino acids. Germline CDR1 is MNHEY and CDR2 is SMNVEV (reference sequence). Written as DNA, the CDR3 is TGTGCCACGGCCCTAGCGGGGGTAAGCACAGATACGCAGTATTTT. It yields the protein CATALAGVSTDTQYF.

This chain links TRBV2 with TRBJ1-2; no clear D. This CDR3 spans 13 amino acids. The V gene's germline CDR1 is SNHLY and CDR2 FYNNEI. Trimming took 3 bases from V and 3 from J, leaving 8 bases between them. This CDR3 reads CASSDGHYYGYTF. The DNA of the CDR3 is TGTGCCAGCAGTGATGGGCACTACTATGGCTACACCTTC. The variable domain in full, completed from reference TRBV2 and TRBJ1-2, reads EPEVTQTPSHQVTQMGQEVILRCVPISNHLYFYWYRQILGQKVEFLVSFYNNEISEKSEIFDDQFSVERPDGSNFTLKIRSTKLEDSAMYFCASSDGHYYGYTFGSGTRLTVV.

The CDR3 DNA reads TGTGCCATCAGTGAGCTTGAAGGGGGCGAGTATTTT. This encodes CAISELEGGEYF. The V call is TRBV10-3, the J call TRBJ2-3; 7 positions match TRBD1. The V gene end was trimmed by 2 bases and the J gene end by 13 bases; junction bases not matched to a gene: 6. This CDR3 is built from 12 residues. Germline V gene data show CDR1 as ENHRY and CDR2 as SYGVKD.

For this clone: The same CDR3 is also encoded by other DNA sequences in this sample. The chain combines TRBV29-1 with TRBJ2-3; no definite D call. The CDR3 consists of 11 residues. Looked up from germline, CDR1 is SQVTM and CDR2 is ANQGSEA. V dropped 3 bases and J dropped 3 bases, with 4 bases sitting between them. CDR3 sequence (DNA): TGCAGCGTTGAGAGAACAGATACGCAGTATTTT. Translation gives CSVERTDTQYF.